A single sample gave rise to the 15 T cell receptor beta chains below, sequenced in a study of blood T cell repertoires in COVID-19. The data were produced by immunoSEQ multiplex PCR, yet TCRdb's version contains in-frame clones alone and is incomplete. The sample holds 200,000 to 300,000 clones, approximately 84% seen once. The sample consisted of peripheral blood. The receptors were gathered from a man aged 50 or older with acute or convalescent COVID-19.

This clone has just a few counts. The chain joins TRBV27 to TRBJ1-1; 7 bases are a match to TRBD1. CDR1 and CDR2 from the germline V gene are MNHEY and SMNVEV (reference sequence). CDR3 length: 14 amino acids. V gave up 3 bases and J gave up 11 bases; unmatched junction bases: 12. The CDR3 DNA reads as TGTGCCAGCAGTTTTCGGGACAGAGGTTTCGGGGCTTTCTTT. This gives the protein CASSFRDRGFGAFF.

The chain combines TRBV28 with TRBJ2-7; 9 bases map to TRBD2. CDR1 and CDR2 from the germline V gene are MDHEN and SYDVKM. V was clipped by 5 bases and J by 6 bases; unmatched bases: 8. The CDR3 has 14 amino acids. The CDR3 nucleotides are TGTGCCAGCAGTAGGTTAGCGGGAGCGGCCGAGCAGTACTTC. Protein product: CASSRLAGAAEQYF.

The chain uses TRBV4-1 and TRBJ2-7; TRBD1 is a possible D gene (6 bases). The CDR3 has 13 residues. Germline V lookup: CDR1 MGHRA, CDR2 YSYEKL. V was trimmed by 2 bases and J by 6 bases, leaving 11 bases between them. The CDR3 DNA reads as TGCGCCAGCAGCCAACCAGGGGTGAGCGAGCAGTACTTC. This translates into CASSQPGVSEQYF.

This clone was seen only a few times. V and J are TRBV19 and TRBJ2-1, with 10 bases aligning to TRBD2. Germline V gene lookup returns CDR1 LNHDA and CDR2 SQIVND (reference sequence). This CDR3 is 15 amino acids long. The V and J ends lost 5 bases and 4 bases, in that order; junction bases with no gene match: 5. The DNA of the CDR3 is TGTGCCAGTAGTCCCGGACTAGCGGTGTACAATGAGCAGTTCTTC. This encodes CASSPGLAVYNEQFF.

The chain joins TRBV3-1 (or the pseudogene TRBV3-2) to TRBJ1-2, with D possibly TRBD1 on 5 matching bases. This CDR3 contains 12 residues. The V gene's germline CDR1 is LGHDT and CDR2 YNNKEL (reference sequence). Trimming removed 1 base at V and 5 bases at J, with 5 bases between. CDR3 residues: CASSQGTYGYTF. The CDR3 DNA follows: TGTGCCAGCAGCCAAGGGACATATGGCTACACCTTC.

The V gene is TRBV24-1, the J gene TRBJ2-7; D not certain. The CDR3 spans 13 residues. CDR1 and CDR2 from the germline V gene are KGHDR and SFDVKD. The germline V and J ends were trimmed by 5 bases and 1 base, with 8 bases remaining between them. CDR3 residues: CATSGVGSYEQYF. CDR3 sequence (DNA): TGTGCCACCAGTGGCGTCGGTTCCTACGAGCAGTACTTC.

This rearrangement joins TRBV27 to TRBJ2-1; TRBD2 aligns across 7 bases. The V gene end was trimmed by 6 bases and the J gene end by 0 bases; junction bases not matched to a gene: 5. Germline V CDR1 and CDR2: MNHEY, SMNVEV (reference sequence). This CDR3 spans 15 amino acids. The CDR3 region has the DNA TGTGCCAGCAGAGAACTAGCGCTCTCCTACAATGAGCAGTTCTTC. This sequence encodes CASRELALSYNEQFF.

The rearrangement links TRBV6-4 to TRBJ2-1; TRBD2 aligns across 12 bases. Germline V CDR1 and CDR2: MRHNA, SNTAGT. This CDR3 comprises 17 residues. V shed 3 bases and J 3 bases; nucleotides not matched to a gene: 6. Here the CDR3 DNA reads TGTGCCAGCAGTGAAAGGACTAGCGGGGAGCGCTACAATGAGCAGTTCTTC. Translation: CASSERTSGERYNEQFF.

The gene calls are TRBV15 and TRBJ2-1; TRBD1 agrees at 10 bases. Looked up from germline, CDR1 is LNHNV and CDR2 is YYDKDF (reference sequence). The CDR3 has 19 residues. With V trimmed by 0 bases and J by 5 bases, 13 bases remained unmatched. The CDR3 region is CATSRDKVPGTGEDNEQFF. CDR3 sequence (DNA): TGTGCCACCAGCAGAGATAAGGTGCCGGGGACAGGGGAGGACAATGAGCAGTTCTTC.

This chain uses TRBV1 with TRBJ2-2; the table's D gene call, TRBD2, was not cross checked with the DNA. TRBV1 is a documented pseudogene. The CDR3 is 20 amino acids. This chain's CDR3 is CTSSQAGGPYFRRCAGELFF. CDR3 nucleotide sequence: TGCACCAGCAGCCAAGCGGGAGGGCCGTATTTTCGGAGGTGTGCCGGGGAGCTGTTTTTT.

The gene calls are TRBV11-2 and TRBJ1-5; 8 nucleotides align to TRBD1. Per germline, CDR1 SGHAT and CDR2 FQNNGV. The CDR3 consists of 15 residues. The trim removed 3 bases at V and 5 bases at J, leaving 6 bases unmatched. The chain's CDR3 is CASSFGQGPHQPQHF. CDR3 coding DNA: TGTGCCAGCAGCTTCGGACAGGGACCCCATCAGCCCCAGCATTTT.

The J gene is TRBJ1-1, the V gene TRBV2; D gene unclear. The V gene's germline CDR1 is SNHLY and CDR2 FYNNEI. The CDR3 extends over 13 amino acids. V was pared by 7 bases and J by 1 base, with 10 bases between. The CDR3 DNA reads TGTGCCAGCAAAACACAGTGGAACACTGAAGCTTTCTTT. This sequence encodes CASKTQWNTEAFF.

CDR3 amino acids: CASTTLAGNNSPLHF. CDR3 nucleotides: TGCGCCAGCACCACCCTGGCAGGGAATAATTCACCCCTCCACTTT. This chain links TRBV5-1 with TRBJ1-6; D possibly corresponds to TRBD1 (5 bases). Germline V gene sequence: CDR1 SGHRS, CDR2 YFSETQ. The CDR3 sequence is 15 residues long. V was cut by 6 bases and J by 5 bases, with 15 bases left in between.

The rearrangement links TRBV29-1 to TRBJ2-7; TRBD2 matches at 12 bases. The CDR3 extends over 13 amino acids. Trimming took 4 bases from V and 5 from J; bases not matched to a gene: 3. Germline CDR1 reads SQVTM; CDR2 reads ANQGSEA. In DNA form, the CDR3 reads TGCAGCGTTGGAGGACTAGCGGGACACGAGCAGTACTTC. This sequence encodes CSVGGLAGHEQYF.

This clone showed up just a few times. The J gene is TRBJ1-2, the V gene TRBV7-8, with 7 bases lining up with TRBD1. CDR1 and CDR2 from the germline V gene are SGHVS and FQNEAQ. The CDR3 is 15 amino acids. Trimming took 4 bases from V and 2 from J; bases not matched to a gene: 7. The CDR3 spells CASSSGQAGNYGYTF. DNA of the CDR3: TGTGCCAGCAGCTCCGGACAGGCCGGAAACTATGGCTACACCTTC.